This T cell receptor beta chain was obtained from a study of vaccination effects on CD4 cells after COVID-19. Upon completion of around ten days in culture, CD4+ T cells were isolated. Sometime from March through December 2020, the person acquired a SARS-CoV-2 infection that PCR confirmed. The table came from immunoSEQ multiplex PCR; TCRdb's copy has only in-frame clones and leaves some out. Found here are approximately 47,000 clones, roughly 76% of them singletons; the top ten hold over 9.5%. Germline V CDR1 and CDR2: LGHNA, YNFKEQ. This CDR3 is 18 amino acids long. V trimming: 2 bases; J trimming: 0 bases; junction bases outside the gene matches: 9. On this clone: Its antigen is unidentified.

This material consisted of CD4+ T cells from PBMCs cultured without peptide, taken before COVID-19 vaccination. The V gene is TRBV4-2, the J gene TRBJ2-3; 9 positions agree with TRBD2. The TCR comes from a human donor who had a prior SARS-CoV-2 infection. The CDR3 loop is CASSQYAGGLVSTDTQYF. Written as DNA, the CDR3 is TGTGCCAGCAGCCAATACGCGGGGGGGCTAGTAAGCACAGATACGCAGTATTTT.